The subject of this entry is one T cell receptor (beta chain). Assay: immunoSEQ multiplex PCR; the TCRdb copy retains only in-frame clones and omits some. The sample lists 35,000 to 50,000 clones, more than 90% occurring once. These data belong to a study of T cell changes during pregnancy in multiple sclerosis. The V gene's germline CDR1 is MDHEN and CDR2 SYDVKM. There are 16 residues in the CDR3. Trimming took 5 bases from V and 5 from J; bases not matched to a gene: 10. This chain joins TRBV28 and TRBJ2-7; 12 nucleotides align to TRBD2. This clonotype was obtained from a female donor with multiple sclerosis, enrolled in a pregnancy study. The input for sequencing was CD4+ T cells from peripheral blood mononuclear cells, taken in the first trimester of pregnancy. The CDR3 DNA reads as TGTGCCAGCAGTCCTTGGTCTAGCGGGAGGGCCGACGAGCAGTACTTC. Translation gives CASSPWSSGRADEQYF. Looking up the rest from reference TRBV28 and TRBJ2-7 gives the full variable domain: DVKVTQSSRYLVKRTGEKVFLECVQDMDHENMFWYRQDPGLGLRLIYFSYDVKMKEKGDIPEGYSVSREKKERFSLILESASTNQTSMYLCASSPWSSGRADEQYFGPGTRLTVT.